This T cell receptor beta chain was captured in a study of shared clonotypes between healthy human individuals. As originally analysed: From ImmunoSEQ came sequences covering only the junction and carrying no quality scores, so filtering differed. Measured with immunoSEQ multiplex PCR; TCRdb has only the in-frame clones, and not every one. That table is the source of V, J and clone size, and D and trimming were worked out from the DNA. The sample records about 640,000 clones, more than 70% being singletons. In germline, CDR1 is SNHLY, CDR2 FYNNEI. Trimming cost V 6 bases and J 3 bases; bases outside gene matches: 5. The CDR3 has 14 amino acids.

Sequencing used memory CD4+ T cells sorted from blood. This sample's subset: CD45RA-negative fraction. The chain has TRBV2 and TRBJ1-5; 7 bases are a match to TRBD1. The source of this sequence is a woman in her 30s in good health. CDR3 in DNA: TGTGCCAGCAGGGACAGGAACGTCAATCAGCCCCAGCATTTT. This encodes CASRDRNVNQPQHF.